This T cell receptor (beta chain) was recorded in a study of T cells in Graves' hyperthyroidism and ophthalmopathy. This clonotype is a singleton in its sample. The CDR3 totals 15 residues. The V end was cut by 3 bases, the J end by 1 base, with 12 bases between. Germline V gives CDR1 MGHDK, CDR2 SYGVNS. Amplification of TCR beta CDR3 regions was performed using RNA transcripts as template. Researchers ran a first-round RT-PCR on the TCR CDR3 using the HTBI primer set. TCRdb analysed the multiplex PCR reads with MiXCR anew, one entry per CDR3 protein. The sample lists approximately 590,000 distinct CDR3 sequences; approximately 44% were seen once.

Material: peripheral blood or thyroid tissue (not recorded which). The rearrangement uses TRBV25-1 and TRBJ2-5; D possibly corresponds to TRBD2 (6 bases). This receptor was obtained from a woman under 30 with Graves' hyperthyroidism. This CDR3 is CASSDLGGAQETQYF. In DNA form, the CDR3 reads TGTGCCAGCAGTGATTTGGGGGGTGCCCAAGAGACCCAGTACTTC.